This T cell receptor (beta chain) was identified in a study of blood T cells in healthy people across ages. General study points: Using unsorted PBMCs precluded a conclusive naive versus antigen-experienced comparison.

Drawn from each donor were roughly 10 milliliters of peripheral blood. It was with a sample-barcoded 5' primer and a J-beta primer mix that a second PCR of roughly 6 to 12 cycles was run. Researchers report that a template-switch adaptor with 12 random nucleotides tagged each cDNA molecule. TCRdb reanalysed the 5' RACE reads using MiXCR and keeps one entry per CDR3 protein. The table lists some 1.8 million distinct CDR3 sequences, 39% of them singletons. Notes on this clonotype: The antigen is unknown.

This CDR3 region has 16 residues. Germline V CDR1 and CDR2: SGHTA, FQGNSA. Trimming stripped 4 bases from V and 5 bases from J, with 19 bases between. This chain connects TRBV7-2 to TRBJ2-3; weak D call: TRBD1 (7 bases). The TCR comes from a human donor in good health. Sequencing was performed on blood. This CDR3 reads CASSSPGGGWGDTQYF. CDR3 nucleotide sequence: TGTGCCAGCAGCTCCCCAGGAGGGGGCTGGGGAGATACGCAGTATTTT. The variable domain in full, with the rest retrieved from reference TRBV7-2 and TRBJ2-3, is GAGVSQSPSNKVTEKGKDVELRCDPISGHTALYWYRQSLGQGLEFLIYFQGNSAPDKSGLPSDRFSAERTGGSVSTLTIQRTQQEDSAVYLCASSSPGGGWGDTQYFGPGTRLTVL.